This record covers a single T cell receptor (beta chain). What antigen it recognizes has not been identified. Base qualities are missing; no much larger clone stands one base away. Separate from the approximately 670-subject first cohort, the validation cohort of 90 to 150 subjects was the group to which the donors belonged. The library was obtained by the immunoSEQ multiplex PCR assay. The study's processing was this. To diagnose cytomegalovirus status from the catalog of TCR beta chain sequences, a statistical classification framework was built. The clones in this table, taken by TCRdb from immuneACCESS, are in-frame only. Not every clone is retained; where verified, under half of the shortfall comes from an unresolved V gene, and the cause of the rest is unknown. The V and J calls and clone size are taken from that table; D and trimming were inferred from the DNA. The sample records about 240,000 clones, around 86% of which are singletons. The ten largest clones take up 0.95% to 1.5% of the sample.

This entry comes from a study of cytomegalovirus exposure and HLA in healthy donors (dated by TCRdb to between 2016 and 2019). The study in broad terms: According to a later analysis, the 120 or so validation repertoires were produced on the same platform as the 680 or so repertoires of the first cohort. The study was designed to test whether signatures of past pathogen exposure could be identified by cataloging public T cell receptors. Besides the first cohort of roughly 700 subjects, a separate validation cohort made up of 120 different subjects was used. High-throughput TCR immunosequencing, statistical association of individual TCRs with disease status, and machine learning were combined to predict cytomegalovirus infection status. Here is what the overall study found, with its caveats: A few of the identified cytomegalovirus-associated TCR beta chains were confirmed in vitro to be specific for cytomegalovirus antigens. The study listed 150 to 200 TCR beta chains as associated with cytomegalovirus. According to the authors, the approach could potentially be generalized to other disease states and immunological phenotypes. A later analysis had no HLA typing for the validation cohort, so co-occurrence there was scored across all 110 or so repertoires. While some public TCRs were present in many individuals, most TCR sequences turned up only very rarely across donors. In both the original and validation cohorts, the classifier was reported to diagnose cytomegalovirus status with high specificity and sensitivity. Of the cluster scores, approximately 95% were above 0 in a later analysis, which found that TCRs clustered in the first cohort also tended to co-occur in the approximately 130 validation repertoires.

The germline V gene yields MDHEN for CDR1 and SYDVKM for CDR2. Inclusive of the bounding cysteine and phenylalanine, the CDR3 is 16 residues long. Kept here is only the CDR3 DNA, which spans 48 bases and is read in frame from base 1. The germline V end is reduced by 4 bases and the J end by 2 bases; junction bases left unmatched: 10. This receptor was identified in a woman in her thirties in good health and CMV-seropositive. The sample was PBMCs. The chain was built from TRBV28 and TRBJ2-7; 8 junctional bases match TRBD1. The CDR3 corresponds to CASSSRLGQETYEQYF. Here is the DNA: TGTGCCAGCAGTTCTCGCCTGGGACAGGAAACCTACGAGCAGTACTTC. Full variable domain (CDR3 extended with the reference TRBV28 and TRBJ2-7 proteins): DVKVTQSSRYLVKRTGEKVFLECVQDMDHENMFWYRQDPGLGLRLIYFSYDVKMKEKGDIPEGYSVSREKKERFSLILESASTNQTSMYLCASSSRLGQETYEQYFGPGTRLTVT.